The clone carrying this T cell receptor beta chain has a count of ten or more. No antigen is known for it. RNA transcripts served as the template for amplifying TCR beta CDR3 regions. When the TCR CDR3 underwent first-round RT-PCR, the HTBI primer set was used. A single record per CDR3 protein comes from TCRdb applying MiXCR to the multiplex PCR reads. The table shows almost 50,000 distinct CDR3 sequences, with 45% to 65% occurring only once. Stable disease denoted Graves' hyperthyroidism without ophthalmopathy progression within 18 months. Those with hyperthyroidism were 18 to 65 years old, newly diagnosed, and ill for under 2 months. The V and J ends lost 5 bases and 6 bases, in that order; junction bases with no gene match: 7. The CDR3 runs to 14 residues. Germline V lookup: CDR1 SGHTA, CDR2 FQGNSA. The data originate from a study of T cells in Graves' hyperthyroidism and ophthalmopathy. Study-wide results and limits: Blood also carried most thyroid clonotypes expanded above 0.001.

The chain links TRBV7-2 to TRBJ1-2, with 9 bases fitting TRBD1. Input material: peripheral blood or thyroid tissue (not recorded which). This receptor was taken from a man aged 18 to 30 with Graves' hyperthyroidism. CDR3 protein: CASSNRGLFDGYTF. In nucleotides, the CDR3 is TGTGCCAGCAGCAACAGGGGGCTCTTTGATGGCTACACCTTC. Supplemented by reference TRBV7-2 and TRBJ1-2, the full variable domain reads GAGVSQSPSNKVTEKGKDVELRCDPISGHTALYWYRQSLGQGLEFLIYFQGNSAPDKSGLPSDRFSAERTGGSVSTLTIQRTQQEDSAVYLCASSNRGLFDGYTFGSGTRLTVV.